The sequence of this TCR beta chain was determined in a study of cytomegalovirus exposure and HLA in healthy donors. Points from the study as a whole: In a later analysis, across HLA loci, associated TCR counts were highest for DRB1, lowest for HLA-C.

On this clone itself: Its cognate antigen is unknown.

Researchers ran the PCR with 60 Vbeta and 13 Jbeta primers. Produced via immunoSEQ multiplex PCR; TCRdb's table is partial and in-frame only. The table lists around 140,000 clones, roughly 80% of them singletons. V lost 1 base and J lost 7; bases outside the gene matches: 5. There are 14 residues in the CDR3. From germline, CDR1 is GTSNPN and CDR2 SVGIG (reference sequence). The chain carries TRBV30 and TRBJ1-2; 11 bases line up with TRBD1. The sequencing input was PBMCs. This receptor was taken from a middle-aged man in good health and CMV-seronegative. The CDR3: CAWSAAGQGVGYTF. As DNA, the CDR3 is TGTGCCTGGAGTGCGGCGGGACAGGGGGTTGGCTACACCTTC.